A single sample gave rise to the 11 T cell receptor beta chains below, sequenced in a study of OX40 agonist ivuxolimab in advanced cancers. TCRdb's copy holds only in-frame clones and misses some; the assay was immunoSEQ multiplex PCR. Among about 69,000 clones listed, roughly 92% were seen once. The specimen comprised CD4+ or CD8+ T cells sorted from blood, sampled in a trial of the OX40 agonist ivuxolimab. The receptors originated from an adult with an advanced solid tumor such as melanoma, head and neck, liver or kidney cancer.

The chain has TRBV2 and TRBJ2-5; D remains ambiguous. Near its end, the DNA agrees better with TRBJ2-7, so the J call may be wrong. Germline V gives CDR1 SNHLY, CDR2 FYNNEI. This CDR3 has 16 residues. CDR3 sequence (DNA): TGTGCCAGCAGTGAAATAGGCTCCTACCCGACCTACGAGCAGTACTTC. It translates to CASSEIGSYPTYEQYF.

The chain links TRBV11-1 to TRBJ2-5; 12 positions match TRBD2. CDR3 length: 17 residues. V gave up 5 bases and J gave up 4 bases; unmatched junction bases: 11. Germline V gene lookup returns CDR1 SGHAT and CDR2 FQDESV (reference sequence). CDR3 sequence reads: CASSNRLAGVQGETQYF. The CDR3 region has the DNA TGTGCCAGCAGCAACAGACTAGCGGGAGTTCAGGGAGAGACCCAGTACTTC. The variable domain in full, with the rest retrieved from reference TRBV11-1 and TRBJ2-5, is EAEVAQSPRYKITEKSQAVAFWCDPISGHATLYWYRQILGQGPELLVQFQDESVVDDSQLPKDRFSAERLKGVDSTLKIQPAELGDSAMYLCASSNRLAGVQGETQYFGPGTRLLVL.

The gene calls are TRBV9 and TRBJ2-2; D perhaps matches TRBD1 (6 bases). The CDR3 length is 17 residues. Germline-derived CDR1 and CDR2 are SGDLS and YYNGEE. The V end was cut by 0 bases, the J end by 3 bases, with 15 bases between. The DNA for the CDR3 is TGTGCCAGCAGCGTAGAATTGTGGGGACACCACACCGGGGAGCTGTTTTTT. It codes for CASSVELWGHHTGELFF. Variable domain in full (rest from reference TRBV9 and TRBJ2-2): DSGVTQTPKHLITATGQRVTLRCSPRSGDLSVYWYQQSLDQGLQFLIQYYNGEERAKGNILERFSAQQFPDLHSELNLSSLELGDSALYFCASSVELWGHHTGELFFGEGSRLTVL.

The gene calls are TRBV5-4 and TRBJ2-2; 10 bases fit TRBD2. CDR1 and CDR2 from the germline V gene are SGHNT and YYREEE (reference sequence). CDR3 length: 17 residues. V dropped 1 base and J dropped 6; count of bases not matched to a gene: 9. CDR3 amino acids: CASSLLAGEIRAGELFF. As DNA, the CDR3 is TGTGCCAGCAGCTTGCTAGCGGGAGAGATTAGGGCCGGGGAGCTGTTTTTT.

The rearrangement joins TRBV7-9 to TRBJ1-2; tentatively, D is TRBD1 (5 bases). Trimming took off 4 bases at V and 0 bases at J, with 12 bases between the two ends. The CDR3 extends over 15 amino acids. Germline-derived CDR1 and CDR2 are SEHNR and FQNEAQ (reference sequence). The CDR3 sequence is CASSSQGLANYGYTF. CDR3 DNA sequence: TGTGCCAGCAGCTCTCAGGGTTTAGCTAACTATGGCTACACCTTC. Using reference TRBV7-9 and TRBJ1-2 for the parts outside the CDR3, the full variable domain is DTGVSQNPRHKITKRGQNVTFRCDPISEHNRLYWYRQTLGQGPEFLTYFQNEAQLEKSRLLSDRFSAERPKGSFSTLEIQRTEQGDSAMYLCASSSQGLANYGYTFGSGTRLTVV.

This chain joins TRBV6-5 and TRBJ1-1; no firm D call. Germline V gives CDR1 MNHEY, CDR2 SVGAGI. V lost 2 bases and J 1 base, leaving 8 bases between the germline ends. The CDR3 loop spans 14 amino acids. The CDR3 DNA reads as TGTGCCAGCAGTTACAACGTCCCGAACACTGAAGCTTTCTTT. It codes for CASSYNVPNTEAFF.

The CDR3 nucleotides are TGCGCCAGCAGCCAGGCCGCGGACAGGGCCAACTATGGCTACACCTTC. Its translation is CASSQAADRANYGYTF. The rearrangement links TRBV4-1 to TRBJ1-2; 8 bases match TRBD1. The CDR3 loop spans 16 amino acids. CDR1 and CDR2 (germline): MGHRA, YSYEKL. V lost 3 bases and J lost 2; bases outside the gene matches: 8.

The chain couples TRBV5-1 to TRBJ2-1; tentative D call: TRBD1 (6 bases). The germline CDR1 and CDR2 sequences are SGHRS and YFSETQ. The CDR3 covers 15 residues. V lost 2 bases to trimming and J lost 7 bases, with 16 bases between them. The CDR3 loop reads CASSLGGPPLNEQFF. DNA of the CDR3: TGCGCCAGCAGCTTAGGGGGACCCCCTTTGAATGAGCAGTTCTTC.

Comment on this clone: An end of the junction does not agree with germline; a read error may underlie this. J is TRBJ1-2 and V is TRBV7-9; D is possibly TRBD1 (6 bases). CDR1 is SEHNR and CDR2 is FQNEAQ in the germline V gene (reference sequence). The CDR3 runs to 14 residues. The CDR3: CAGRVGGTNYGYTF. The CDR3 nucleotides are TGTGCCGGCAGGGTTGGGGGCACTAACTATGGCTACACCTTC.

The chain links TRBV15 to TRBJ2-5; maybe TRBD1 (6 bases). V was shortened by 0 bases and J by 2 bases, with 13 bases between the two germline ends. In germline, CDR1 is LNHNV, CDR2 YYDKDF (reference sequence). The CDR3 has 16 amino acids. CDR3 bases: TGTGCCACCAGCAGAGATATTAGGGGACAACAAGAGACCCAGTACTTC. It codes for CATSRDIRGQQETQYF.

V is TRBV5-5 and J is TRBJ2-7; TRBD2 agrees at 14 bases. V shed 4 bases and J 1 base; nucleotides not matched to a gene: 7. CDR3 size: 17 residues. Germline-derived CDR1 and CDR2 are SGHKS and YYEKEE (reference sequence). CDR3 amino acids: CASSQEGTSGRSYEQYF. Written as DNA, the CDR3 is TGTGCCAGCAGCCAGGAAGGGACTAGCGGGAGATCCTACGAGCAGTACTTC.